These 2 T cell receptor beta chains share one sample of origin, sequenced in a study of blood T cell repertoires in COVID-19. Sequencing used immunoSEQ multiplex PCR; TCRdb keeps in-frame clones, though not all of them. Of 200,000 to 250,000 clones listed, approximately 86% are singletons. Material: peripheral blood. These receptors were collected from a woman in her twenties or thirties with COVID-19, enrolled during active disease.

This clone was seen just once. V and J are TRBV6-4 and TRBJ2-3; tentative D call: TRBD2 (6 bases). The CDR3 is made up of 16 amino acids. From germline, CDR1 is MRHNA and CDR2 SNTAGT. Trimming cost V 4 bases and J 2 bases, with 16 bases left between them. DNA for the CDR3: TGTGCCAGCAGTGTTATGGGACTTCCTACCACAGATACGCAGTATTTT. Its protein is CASSVMGLPTTDTQYF.

This clone was recorded only once. The chain joins TRBV9 to TRBJ2-7; a weak D match, TRBD1 (6 bases). The V gene's germline CDR1 is SGDLS and CDR2 YYNGEE. V dropped 4 bases and J dropped 6 bases, with 14 bases sitting between them. This CDR3 spans 13 amino acids. Written as DNA, the CDR3 is TGTGCCAGCAGCCCGGAGACAGGCCTCGAGCAGTACTTC. Translation: CASSPETGLEQYF.